This T cell receptor beta chain originates from a study of shared clonotypes between healthy human individuals. Study in general: The study enrolled a couple of women and three men aged 18 to 49. Study-level results: Memory subsets generally showed smaller estimated richness than naive subsets did.

The table came from immunoSEQ multiplex PCR; TCRdb's copy has only in-frame clones and leaves some out. The profile shows a few million clones, around nine tenths of them singletons. Germline CDR1 is MNHNY and CDR2 is SVGAGI (reference sequence). CDR3 length: 14 residues. The junction had 9 bases not matched to a gene; V was cut back by 6 bases and J by 8 bases. With respect to this clone: Its antigen is not known.

This receptor was taken from a man aged 18 to 29 in good health. The chain combines TRBV6-6 with TRBJ1-2; 10 bases are shared with TRBD1. The sample comprised naive CD4+ T cells sorted from blood. Subset given: CD45RA+ positively selected. The chain's CDR3 is CASSPTGGGGGYTF. The CDR3 DNA is TGTGCCAGCAGCCCGACAGGGGGCGGTGGGGGCTACACCTTC.